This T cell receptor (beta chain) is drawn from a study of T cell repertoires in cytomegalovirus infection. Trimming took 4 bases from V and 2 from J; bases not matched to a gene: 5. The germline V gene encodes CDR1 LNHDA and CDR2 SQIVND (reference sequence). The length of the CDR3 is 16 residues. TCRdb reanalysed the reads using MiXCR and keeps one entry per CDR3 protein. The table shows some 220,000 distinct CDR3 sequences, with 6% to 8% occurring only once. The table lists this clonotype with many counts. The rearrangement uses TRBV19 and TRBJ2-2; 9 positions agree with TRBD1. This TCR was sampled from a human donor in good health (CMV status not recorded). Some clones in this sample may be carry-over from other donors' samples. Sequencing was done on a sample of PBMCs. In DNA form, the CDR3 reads TGTGCCAGTAGTACGAACAGGGGGCTCAACACCGGGGAGCTGTTTTTT. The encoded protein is CASSTNRGLNTGELFF.